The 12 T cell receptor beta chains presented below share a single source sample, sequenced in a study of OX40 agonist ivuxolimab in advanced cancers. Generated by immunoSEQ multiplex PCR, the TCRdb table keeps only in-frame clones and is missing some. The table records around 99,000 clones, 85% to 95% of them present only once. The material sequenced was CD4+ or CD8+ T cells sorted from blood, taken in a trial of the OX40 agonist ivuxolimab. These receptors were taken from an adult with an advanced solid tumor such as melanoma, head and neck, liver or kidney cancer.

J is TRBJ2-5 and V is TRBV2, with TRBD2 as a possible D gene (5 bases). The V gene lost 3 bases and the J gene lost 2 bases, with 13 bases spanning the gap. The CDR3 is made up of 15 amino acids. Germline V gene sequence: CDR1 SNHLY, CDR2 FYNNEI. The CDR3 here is CASSDRLASQETQYF. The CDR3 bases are TGTGCCAGCAGTGACCGGCTAGCAAGTCAAGAGACCCAGTACTTC.

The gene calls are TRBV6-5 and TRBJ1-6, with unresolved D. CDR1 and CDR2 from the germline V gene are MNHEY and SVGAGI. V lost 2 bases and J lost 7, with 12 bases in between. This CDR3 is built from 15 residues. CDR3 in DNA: TGTGCCAGCAGTTACGAGCTACTGAGGAATTCACCCCTCCACTTT. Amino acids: CASSYELLRNSPLHF.

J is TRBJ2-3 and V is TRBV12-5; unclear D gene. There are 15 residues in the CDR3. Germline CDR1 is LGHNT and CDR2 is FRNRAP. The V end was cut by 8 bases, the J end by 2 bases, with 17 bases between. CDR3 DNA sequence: TGTGCTAGTACGTCGGTCGGACGTACCACAGATACGCAGTATTTT. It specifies CASTSVGRTTDTQYF.

CDR3 nucleotide sequence: TGCAGCGTAAGGGGGACAGGGGTTGCCGAGCAGTACTTC. Translating gives CSVRGTGVAEQYF. The chain employs TRBV29-1 and TRBJ2-7, with TRBD1 identical over 10 bases. The CDR3 sequence is 13 residues long. The trim removed 6 bases at V and 6 bases at J, leaving 8 bases unmatched. Germline CDR1 SQVTM, CDR2 ANQGSEA.

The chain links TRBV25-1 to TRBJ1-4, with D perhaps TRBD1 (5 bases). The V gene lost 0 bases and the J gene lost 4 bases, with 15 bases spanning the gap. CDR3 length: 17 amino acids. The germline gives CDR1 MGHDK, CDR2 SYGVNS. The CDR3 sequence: CASSEYGGVGVNEKLFF. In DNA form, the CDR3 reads TGTGCCAGCAGTGAATACGGGGGAGTGGGGGTTAATGAAAAACTGTTTTTT.

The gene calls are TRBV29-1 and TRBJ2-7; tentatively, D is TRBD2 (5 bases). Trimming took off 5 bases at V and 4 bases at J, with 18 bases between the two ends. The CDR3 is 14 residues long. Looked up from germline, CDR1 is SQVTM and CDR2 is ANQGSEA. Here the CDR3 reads CSVSTAVFPYEQYF. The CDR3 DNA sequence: TGCAGCGTTTCCACAGCGGTCTTCCCTTACGAGCAGTACTTC.

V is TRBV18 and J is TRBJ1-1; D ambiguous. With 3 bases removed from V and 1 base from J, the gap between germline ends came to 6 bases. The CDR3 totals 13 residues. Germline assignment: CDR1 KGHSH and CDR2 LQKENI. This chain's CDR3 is CASSPYTNTEAFF. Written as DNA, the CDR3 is TGTGCCAGCTCACCCTATACGAACACTGAAGCTTTCTTT.

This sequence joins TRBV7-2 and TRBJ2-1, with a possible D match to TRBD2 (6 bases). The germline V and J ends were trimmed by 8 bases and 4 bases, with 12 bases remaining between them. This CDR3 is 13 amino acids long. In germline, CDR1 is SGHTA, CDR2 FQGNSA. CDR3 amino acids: CASGLAEYNEQFF. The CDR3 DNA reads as TGTGCCAGCGGATTAGCGGAGTACAATGAGCAGTTCTTC.

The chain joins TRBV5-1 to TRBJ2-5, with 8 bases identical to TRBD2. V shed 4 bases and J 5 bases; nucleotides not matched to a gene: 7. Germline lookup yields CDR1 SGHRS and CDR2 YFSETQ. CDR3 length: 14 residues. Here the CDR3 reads CASSPGGGEETQYF. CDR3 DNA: TGCGCCAGCAGCCCGGGAGGGGGAGAGGAGACCCAGTACTTC.

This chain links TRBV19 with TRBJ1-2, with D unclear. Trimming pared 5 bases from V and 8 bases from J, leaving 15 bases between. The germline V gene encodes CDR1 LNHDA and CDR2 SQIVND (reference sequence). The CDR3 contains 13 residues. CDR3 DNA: TGTGCCAGTAGTTCTGGCAAGAAGCGGGGCTACACCTTC. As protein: CASSSGKKRGYTF.

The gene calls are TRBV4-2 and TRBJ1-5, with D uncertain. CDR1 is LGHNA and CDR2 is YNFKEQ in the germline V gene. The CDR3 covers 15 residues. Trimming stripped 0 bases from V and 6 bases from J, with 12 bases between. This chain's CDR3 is CASSQDITLGQPQHF. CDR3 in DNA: TGTGCCAGCAGCCAAGATATTACCCTTGGTCAGCCCCAGCATTTT.

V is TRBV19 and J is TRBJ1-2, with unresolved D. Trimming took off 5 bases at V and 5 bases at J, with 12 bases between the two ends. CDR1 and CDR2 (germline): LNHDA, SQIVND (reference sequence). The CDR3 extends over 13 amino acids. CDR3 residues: CASSPDPLYGYTF. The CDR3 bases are TGTGCCAGTAGTCCTGATCCTCTGTATGGCTACACCTTC.